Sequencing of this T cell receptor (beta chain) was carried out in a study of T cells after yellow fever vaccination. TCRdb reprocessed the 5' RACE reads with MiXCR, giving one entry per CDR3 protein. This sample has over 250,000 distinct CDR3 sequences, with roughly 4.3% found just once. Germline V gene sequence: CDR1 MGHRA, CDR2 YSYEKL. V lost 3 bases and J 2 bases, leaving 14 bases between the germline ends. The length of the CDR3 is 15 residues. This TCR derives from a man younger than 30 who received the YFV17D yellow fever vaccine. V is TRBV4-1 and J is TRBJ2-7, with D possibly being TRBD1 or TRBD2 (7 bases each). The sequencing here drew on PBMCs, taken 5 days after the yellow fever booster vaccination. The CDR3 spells CASSQRQGGTYEQYF. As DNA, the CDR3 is TGCGCCAGCAGCCAGCGCCAGGGGGGGACCTACGAGCAGTACTTC.